This T cell receptor (beta chain) was recorded in a study of cytomegalovirus exposure and HLA in healthy donors. Study overall: In terms of ancestry, the Caucasian-associated cluster contained about 80% of the approximately 420 genotyped donors.

Findings of the study overall: According to reports, the classifier identified cytomegalovirus status with high specificity and sensitivity. The analysis excluded some indistinguishable V segments, including TRBV6-2 and TRBV6-3.

Turning to this clone: Its antigen is still unknown.

13 Jbeta primers and 60 Vbeta primers were used for the PCR. Using immunoSEQ multiplex PCR, the repertoire was profiled, and TCRdb retains in-frame clones only, with some absent. The sample lists about 150,000 clones, around 75% seen once, with around 7% in the top ten. The germline gives CDR1 SGHAT, CDR2 FQNNGV. V gave up 5 bases and J gave up 4 bases, with 14 bases separating them. The CDR3 length is 14 residues. Sequencing was carried out using PBMCs. The chain recombines TRBV11-2 with TRBJ2-5, with D possibly TRBD1 on 6 matching bases. This TCR came from a young man in good health and CMV-seronegative. CDR3 amino acids: CASSQGSITETQYF. The CDR3, as DNA: TGTGCCAGCAGCCAGGGGTCTATTACAGAGACCCAGTACTTC.